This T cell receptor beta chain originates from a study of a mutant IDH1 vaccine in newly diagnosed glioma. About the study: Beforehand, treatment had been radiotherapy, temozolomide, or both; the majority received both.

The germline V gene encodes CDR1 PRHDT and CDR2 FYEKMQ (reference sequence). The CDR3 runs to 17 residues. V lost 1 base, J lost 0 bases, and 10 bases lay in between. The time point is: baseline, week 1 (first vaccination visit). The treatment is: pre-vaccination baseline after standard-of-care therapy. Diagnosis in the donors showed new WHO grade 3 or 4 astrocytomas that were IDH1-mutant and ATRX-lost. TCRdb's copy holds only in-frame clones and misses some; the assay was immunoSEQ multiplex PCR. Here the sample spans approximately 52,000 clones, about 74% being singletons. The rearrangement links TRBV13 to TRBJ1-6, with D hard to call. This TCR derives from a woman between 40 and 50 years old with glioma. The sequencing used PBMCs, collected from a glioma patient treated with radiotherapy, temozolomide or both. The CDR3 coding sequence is TGTGCCAGCAGCTTAGAGGGCGAAAGCTCCTATAATTCACCCCTCCACTTT. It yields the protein CASSLEGESSYNSPLHF.